This passage covers 2 T cell receptor beta chains from one sample sequenced in a study of cytomegalovirus exposure and HLA in healthy donors. PCR involved 60 Vbeta and 13 Jbeta primers. Generated by immunoSEQ multiplex PCR, the TCRdb table keeps only in-frame clones and is missing some. Recorded here are 100,000 to 150,000 clones; the top ten clones represent around 1.6%. Sequences were obtained from PBMCs. Receptor source: a woman aged 40 to 49 in good health and CMV-seropositive.

The chain carries TRBV4-3 and TRBJ2-6; 9 nucleotides agree with TRBD1. This CDR3 comprises 16 residues. Germline CDR1 is LGHNA and CDR2 is YSLEER. V was clipped by 5 bases and J by 4 bases; unmatched bases: 6. In DNA form, the CDR3 reads TGCGCCAGCAGCAGGACAGGGGTAACGGGGGCCAACGTCCTGACTTTC. Protein: CASSRTGVTGANVLTF.

The chain combines TRBV30 with TRBJ2-7; possibly TRBD1 for D (6 bases). The CDR3 extends over 14 amino acids. Germline CDR1 reads GTSNPN; CDR2 reads SVGIG (reference sequence). V lost 5 bases and J 0 bases, leaving 14 bases between the germline ends. CDR3 region: CAWGGTTSSYEQYF. As DNA, the CDR3 is TGTGCCTGGGGTGGGACAACGAGCTCCTACGAGCAGTACTTC.